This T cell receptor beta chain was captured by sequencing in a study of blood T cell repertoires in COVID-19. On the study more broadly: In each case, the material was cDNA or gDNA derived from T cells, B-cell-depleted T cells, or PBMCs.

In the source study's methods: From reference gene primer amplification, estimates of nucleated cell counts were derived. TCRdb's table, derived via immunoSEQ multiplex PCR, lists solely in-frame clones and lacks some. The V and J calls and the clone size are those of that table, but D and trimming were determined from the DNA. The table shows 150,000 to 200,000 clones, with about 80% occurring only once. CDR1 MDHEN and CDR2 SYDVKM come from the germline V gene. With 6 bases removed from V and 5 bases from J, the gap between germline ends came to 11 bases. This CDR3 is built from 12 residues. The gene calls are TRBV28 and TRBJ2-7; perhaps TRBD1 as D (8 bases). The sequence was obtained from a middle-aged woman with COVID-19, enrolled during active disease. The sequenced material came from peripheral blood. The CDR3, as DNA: TGTGCCAGCAGCACAGGGGGGGACGAGCAGTACTTC. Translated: CASSTGGDEQYF. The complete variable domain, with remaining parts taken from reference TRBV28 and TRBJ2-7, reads DVKVTQSSRYLVKRTGEKVFLECVQDMDHENMFWYRQDPGLGLRLIYFSYDVKMKEKGDIPEGYSVSREKKERFSLILESASTNQTSMYLCASSTGGDEQYFGPGTRLTVT.